This T cell receptor beta chain was sequenced for a study of Graves' ophthalmopathy and Graves' hyperthyroidism. Investigators amplified TCR beta CDR3 regions from RNA transcripts. HTBI primers primed a first-round RT-PCR, and a second-round multiplex PCR followed. TCRdb re-called the multiplex PCR reads through MiXCR, storing one row per CDR3 protein. Of 650,000 to 800,000 distinct CDR3 sequences listed, under 50% are singletons. The source material was peripheral blood. The receptor was isolated from an adult man with Graves' ophthalmopathy.

CDR3 nucleotides: TGCAGTGCTAGCTGGCCGGCTTGGGGCTACACCTTC. Protein product: CSASWPAWGYTF. The chain recombines TRBV20-1 with TRBJ1-2; D is undetermined. The CDR3 sequence is 12 residues long. Germline lookup yields CDR1 DFQATT and CDR2 SNEGSKA (reference sequence). V was trimmed by 3 bases and J by 8 bases, leaving 13 bases between them.